This TCR beta chain was obtained from a study of blood T cell repertoires in COVID-19 (dated by TCRdb to 2019 to 2021). Broadly, across the study: Collaborator samples came from the United States, Italy and Spain and covered acute and convalescent phases of COVID-19. A freely available public database, intended as a resource for researchers studying the immune response to SARS-CoV-2, is where the repertoires were released. Deeply sampled blood TCRbeta repertoires from subjects exposed to, actively infected with, or recovered from COVID-19 were included in the dataset. Samples came from the ongoing ImmuneRACE study (first 160 participants) plus 1,254 subjects from 6 global collaborators. Nearly every sample came with metadata listing a de-identified subject ID, COVID-19 status, age in years and sex. Where available, HLA class I and class II types were obtained from metadata supplied by the sample provider rather than from assay-based typing. The prospective study material was composed of cDNA or gDNA derived from T cells, B-cell-depleted T cells, or PBMCs.

Results the study describes overall, beyond this receptor: The quantity of clinical and demographic metadata differed by source and by participant and was supplied without curation.

As encoded in the germline V gene (reference sequence), CDR1 is SGHAT while CDR2 is FQDESV. The CDR3 goes from the cysteine to the phenylalanine over 13 residues. Only CDR3 DNA remains: 39 bases, in frame from the first base. The junction carries 13 bases between V and J, which are trimmed by 5 bases and 6 bases respectively. The immunoSEQ Assay, a bias-controlled multiplex PCR, was used to amplify TCRbeta CDR3 regions from genomic DNA. The study's own analysis went as follows. Within the assay, amplification of reference gene primers was used to estimate how many nucleated cells each sample contained. Sequence reads were collapsed and filtered to measure the absolute abundance of every unique TCRbeta CDR3 rearrangement. For each sample, productive Simpson clonality was calculated by taking the square root of Simpson's diversity index across productive rearrangements. The immuneACCESS repertoire file appears here via TCRdb, limited to in-frame rearrangements. These files lack a portion of the clones; in checked studies, under half of the deficit traces to unresolved V genes, and the cause of the others is not known. V and J calls plus clone size are reproduced from that table; the DNA served to infer D and trimming. Within this sample are a few hundred thousand clones, with around 92% of them counted one time only. The ten most abundant clones make up less than 3.5% of the sample.

This clone was detected only once. This clone's antigen is unknown. Per-nucleotide qualities are absent, and no much larger clonotype sits a single base away. Participants in the prospective study were aged roughly 18 to 95 years, lived in over 20 United States geographic areas, and enrolled through a virtual design. In the prospective study, participants were assigned to cohorts based on the clinical history participants reported in a screening survey and a study questionnaire. Exposed participants were defined as having been in contact with someone with a PCR-confirmed or clinician-diagnosed COVID-19 case within 2 weeks of study entry. In the prospective study, mobile phlebotomists collected whole blood, serum and a nasopharyngeal or oropharyngeal swab from each participant. Prospective study participants could optionally give additional blood draws and questionnaires over a roughly two-month period. Blood samples from the prospective study were shipped frozen or at room temperature prior to DNA extraction.

This receptor was identified in a woman in her fifties or sixties who had been exposed to COVID-19. The V and J segments used are TRBV11-1 and TRBJ1-1; no confident D gene assignment can be made. Sequenced: PBMCs or T cells enriched from blood (not recorded which). Read as DNA, the sequence is TGTGCCAGCAGCCGGGATGGGTCCCCTGAAGCTTTCTTT. Translated, it gives CASSRDGSPEAFF.